The source of this T cell receptor beta chain is a study of PD-L1 blockade in urothelial cancer. Study at large: Median T cell yield from blood was fewer than 150,000.

Time point: pretreatment peripheral blood. The CDR3 sequence is 12 residues long. The V end lost 5 bases, the J end lost 7 bases, and 9 bases lay between the germline ends. Germline V gives CDR1 SGHTA, CDR2 FQGNSA. Some clones are missing from TCRdb's copy, which holds only in-frame ones; the method was immunoSEQ multiplex PCR. The profile shows tens of thousands of clones, around 91% of them singletons. The clonotype was recovered from a man aged 60-69 years with urothelial cancer. Sequenced material: PBMCs, taken around atezolizumab (anti-PD-L1) treatment. The chain carries TRBV7-2 and TRBJ2-1, with D possibly matching TRBD2 (5 bases). In DNA, the CDR3 is TGTGCCAGCAGCGGGAGAGGTAATGAGCAGTTCTTC. Amino acids: CASSGRGNEQFF.